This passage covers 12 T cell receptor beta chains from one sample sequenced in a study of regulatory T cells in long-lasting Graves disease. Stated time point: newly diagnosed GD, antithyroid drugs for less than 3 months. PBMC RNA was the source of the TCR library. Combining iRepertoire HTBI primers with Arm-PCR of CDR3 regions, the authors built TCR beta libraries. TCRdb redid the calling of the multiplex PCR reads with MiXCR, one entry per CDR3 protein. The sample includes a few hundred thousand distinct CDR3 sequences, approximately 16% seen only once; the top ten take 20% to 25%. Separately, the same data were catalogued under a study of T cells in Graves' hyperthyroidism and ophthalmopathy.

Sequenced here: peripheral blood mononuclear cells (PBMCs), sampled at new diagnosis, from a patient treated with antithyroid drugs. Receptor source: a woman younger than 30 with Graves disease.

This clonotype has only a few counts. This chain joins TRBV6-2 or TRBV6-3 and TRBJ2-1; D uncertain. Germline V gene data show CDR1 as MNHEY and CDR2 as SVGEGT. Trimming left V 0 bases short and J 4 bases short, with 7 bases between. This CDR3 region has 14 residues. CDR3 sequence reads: CASSYSYLYNEQFF. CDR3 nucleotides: TGTGCCAGCAGTTACTCCTACTTATACAATGAGCAGTTCTTC.

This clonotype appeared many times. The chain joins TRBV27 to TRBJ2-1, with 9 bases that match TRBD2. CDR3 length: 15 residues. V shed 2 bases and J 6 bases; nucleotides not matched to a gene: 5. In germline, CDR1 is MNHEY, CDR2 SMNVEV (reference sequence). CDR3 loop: CASSLIAGVVNEQFF. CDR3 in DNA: TGTGCCAGCAGTTTAATAGCGGGAGTAGTCAATGAGCAGTTCTTC.

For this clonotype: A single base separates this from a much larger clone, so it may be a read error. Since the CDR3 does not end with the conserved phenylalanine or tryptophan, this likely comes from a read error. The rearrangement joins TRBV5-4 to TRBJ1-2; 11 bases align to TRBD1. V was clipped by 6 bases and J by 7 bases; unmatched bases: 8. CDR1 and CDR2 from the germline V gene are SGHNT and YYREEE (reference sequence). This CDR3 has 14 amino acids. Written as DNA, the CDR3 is TGTGCCAGCACCTCGGGGACAGGGGGGTTTGGCTACACCCTC. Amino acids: CASTSGTGGFGYTL.

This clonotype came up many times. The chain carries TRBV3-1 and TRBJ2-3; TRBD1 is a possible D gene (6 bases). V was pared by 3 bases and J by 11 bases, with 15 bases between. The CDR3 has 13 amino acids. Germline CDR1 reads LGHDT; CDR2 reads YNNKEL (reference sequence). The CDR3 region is CASSHRGGERQYF. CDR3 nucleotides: TGTGCCAGCAGCCACAGGGGCGGAGAGCGGCAGTATTTT.

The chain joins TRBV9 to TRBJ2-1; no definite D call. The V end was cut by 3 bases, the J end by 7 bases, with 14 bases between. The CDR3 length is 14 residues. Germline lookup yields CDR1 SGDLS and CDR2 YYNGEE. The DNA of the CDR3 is TGTGCCAGCAGCGAGATCCCCGGCCCGAATGAGCAGTTCTTC. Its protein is CASSEIPGPNEQFF.

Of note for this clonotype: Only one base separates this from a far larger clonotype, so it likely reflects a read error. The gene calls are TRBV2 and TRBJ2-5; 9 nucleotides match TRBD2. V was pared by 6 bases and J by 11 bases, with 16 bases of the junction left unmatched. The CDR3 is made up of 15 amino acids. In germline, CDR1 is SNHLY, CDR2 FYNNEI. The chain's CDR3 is CASRALAGRSNEQYF. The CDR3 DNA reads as TGTGCCAGCAGGGCCCTAGCGGGGCGTTCAAATGAGCAGTACTTC.

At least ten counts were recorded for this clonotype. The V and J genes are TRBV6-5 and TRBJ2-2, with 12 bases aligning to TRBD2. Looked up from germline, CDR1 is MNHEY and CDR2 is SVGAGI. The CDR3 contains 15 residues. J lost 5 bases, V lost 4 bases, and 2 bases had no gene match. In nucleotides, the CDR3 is TGTGCCAGCAGTTCTAGCGGGAGGGAGACCGGGGAGCTGTTTTTT. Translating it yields CASSSSGRETGELFF.

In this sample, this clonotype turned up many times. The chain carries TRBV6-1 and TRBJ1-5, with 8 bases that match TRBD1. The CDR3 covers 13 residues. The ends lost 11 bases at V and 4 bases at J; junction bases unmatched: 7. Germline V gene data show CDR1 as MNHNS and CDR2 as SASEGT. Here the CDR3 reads CAFGTGTNQPQHF. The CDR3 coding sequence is TGTGCCTTCGGGACAGGAACGAATCAGCCCCAGCATTTT.

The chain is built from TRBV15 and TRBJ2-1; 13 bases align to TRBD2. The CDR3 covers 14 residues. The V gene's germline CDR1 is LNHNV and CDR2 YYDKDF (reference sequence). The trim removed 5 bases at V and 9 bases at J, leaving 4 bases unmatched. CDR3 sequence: CATSRTSGSAEQFF. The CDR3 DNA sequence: TGTGCCACCAGCCGGACTAGCGGGAGTGCTGAGCAGTTCTTC.

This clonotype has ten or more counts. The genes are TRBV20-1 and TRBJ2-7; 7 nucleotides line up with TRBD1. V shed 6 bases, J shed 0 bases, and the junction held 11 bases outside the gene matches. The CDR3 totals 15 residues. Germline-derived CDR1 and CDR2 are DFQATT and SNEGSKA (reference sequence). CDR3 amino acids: CSAENRDSPSYEQYF. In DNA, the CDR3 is TGCAGTGCCGAAAACCGGGACAGCCCCTCCTACGAGCAGTACTTC.

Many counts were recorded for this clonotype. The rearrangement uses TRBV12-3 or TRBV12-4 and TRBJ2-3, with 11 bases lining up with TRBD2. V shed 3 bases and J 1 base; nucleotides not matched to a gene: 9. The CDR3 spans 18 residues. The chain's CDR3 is CASSFLQIAGGRTDTQYF. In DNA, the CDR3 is TGTGCCAGCAGTTTCCTCCAGATAGCGGGAGGGCGCACAGATACGCAGTATTTT.

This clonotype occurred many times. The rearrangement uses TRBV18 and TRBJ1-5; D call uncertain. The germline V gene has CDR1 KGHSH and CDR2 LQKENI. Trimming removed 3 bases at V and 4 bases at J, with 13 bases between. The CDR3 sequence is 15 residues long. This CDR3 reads CASSPSWGSNQPQHF. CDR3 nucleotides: TGTGCCAGCTCACCTTCTTGGGGTTCGAATCAGCCCCAGCATTTT.